This T cell receptor beta chain appears in the sequencing data of a study of T cell responses to AZD1222 COVID-19 vaccine. Study observations and caveats: Donors skewed white British and female; clonal diversity was possibly underestimated. Along spike, vaccine-associated CD4 TCRs were found throughout, with dominance at 160-218 and 743-854. Reportedly, close to half of spike-specific TCRs are directed against unmutated variant regions. Baseline seropositives among AZD1222 recipients totaled only 5 to 7.

Method: immunoSEQ multiplex PCR; TCRdb's copy keeps in-frame clones and lacks some. The sample contains 150,000 to 200,000 clones, about 91% of which appear only once. Germline assignment: CDR1 SGHTA and CDR2 FQGNSA. The CDR3 loop spans 13 amino acids. V was shortened by 4 bases and J by 5 bases, with 12 bases between the two germline ends. In its sample, this clone was seen once. Its antigen is unknown. The source of this sequence is an adult who received the AZD1222 COVID-19 vaccine. The sample consisted of peripheral blood, taken 28 days after the second AZD1222 dose. The genes are TRBV7-2 and TRBJ2-7, with unresolved D. The CDR3 DNA reads as TGTGCCAGCAGCTCGGGTAGCTTCCACGAGCAGTACTTC. Amino acids: CASSSGSFHEQYF.